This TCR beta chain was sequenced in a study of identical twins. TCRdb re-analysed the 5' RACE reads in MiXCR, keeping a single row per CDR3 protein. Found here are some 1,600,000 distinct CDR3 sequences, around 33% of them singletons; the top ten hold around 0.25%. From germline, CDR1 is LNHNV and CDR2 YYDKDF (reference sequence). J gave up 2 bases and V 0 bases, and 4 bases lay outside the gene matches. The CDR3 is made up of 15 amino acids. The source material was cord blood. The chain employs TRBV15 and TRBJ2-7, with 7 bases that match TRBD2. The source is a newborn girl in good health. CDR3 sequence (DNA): TGTGCCACCAGCAGAGATCGTCGGGGGGCCTACGAGCAGTACTTC. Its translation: CATSRDRRGAYEQYF.